The TCR beta chain under discussion was sequenced for a study of T cells in Graves' hyperthyroidism and ophthalmopathy (dated by TCRdb to about 2019). At the level of the whole study: Peripheral blood was collected at initial diagnosis, before any treatment. TCR V-J signatures able to tell the groups apart were searched for in a discovery cohort of 95 or so patients, of whom more than 40 had Graves' ophthalmopathy and roughly 57 had stable Graves' hyperthyroidism. Whether ophthalmopathy could be predicted prospectively was tested in an independent validation cohort made up of about 20 hyperthyroidism patients plus 17 patients who later progressed to ophthalmopathy. For training and testing, the roughly 93 patients in the discovery cohort were randomly divided in a 7:3 ratio. In addition, the study compared T-cell repertoires in thyroid tissue and in blood from roughly six Graves' hyperthyroidism patients. Following sampling, methimazole starting at 30 mg daily was given to hyperthyroidism patients, and high-dose intravenous methylprednisolone was given to ophthalmopathy patients. According to the paper, TCR Vbeta CDR3 sequencing was carried out on roughly 130 peripheral blood samples, which came from over 40 ophthalmopathy, 75 to 80 hyperthyroidism and about 17 progressor patients.

TCR beta CDR3 regions were amplified from RNA transcripts. For the first round of RT-PCR on the TCR CDR3, the HTBI primer set was used together with the Qiagen OneStep RT-PCR kit. The libraries were constructed in a second round of multiplex PCR and then size-selected and purified. Paired-end sequencing of the libraries was performed with 100 bp reads on an Illumina HiSeq2000. The source study handled its data this way. SOAPnuke was used to process the raw data, removing reads that contained adapters or uncalled bases, had a mean Phred below 15, or lacked an exact match to the constant primer or identifier. High-quality paired reads were merged with COPE v1.2.5, and unique nucleotide sequences were defined as clonotypes. MiTCR v1.1 was used to align the clonotypes against IMGT TRBV, TRBD and TRBJ reference segments. Analysis was restricted to V-J combinations with a frequency above 0.0001, which covered 98% to 99.2% of repertoires. The TCS score was defined as the ratio of F50 (clonal expansion) to E x V (chaos), calculated using BLOSUM62-based TCRdist between CDR3 peptides within each V-J. Welch's t-statistics and random forest reduced several hundred V-J features to roughly 13, which were used in a naive Bayes classifier (R e1071). The similarity between thyroid and blood repertoires was quantified using the Morisita-Horn index. In-frame beta chains were kept once TCRdb had trimmed the public reads at Q25 with fastp and called clones with MiXCR. Rows matching on CDR3 protein sequence are summarized as one entry with the most common DNA and genes. The V and J calls and clone size come from TCRdb's table, not from the authors' own analysis. Present in this sample are hundreds of thousands of distinct CDR3 sequences, 30% to 40% of which were seen just once. Clones ranked in the top ten supply less than 35% of the sample.

Findings and caveats that apply to the study as a whole: A model built on a 13 V-J signature distinguished ophthalmopathy from stable hyperthyroidism, reaching around 90% sensitivity and around 82% specificity in cross-validation and 80%/75% in testing. During validation, the model predicted progression to ophthalmopathy a median of around six months ahead of onset, with approximately 71% sensitivity and more than 72% specificity. No statistical method was used to fix the sample size in advance, and group allocation was not hidden from the investigators. Most expanded thyroid clonotypes (frequency above 0.001) were also detected in blood, a finding suggesting that blood repertoires may reflect thyroid immune responses.

The CDR3 spans 11 residues, from the cysteine through the phenylalanine. The retained sequence is limited to the CDR3, 33 bases, with the frame set at the first base. CDR1 and CDR2 are read off the germline V gene (reference sequence) as GTSNPN and SVGIG. V gives up 0 bases and J gives up 4 bases, and the segment between their germline ends measures 3 bases. Stable Graves' hyperthyroidism was defined as the absence of progression to ophthalmopathy over 18 months of follow-up. Hyperthyroidism patients were newly diagnosed, with disease duration under 2 months, and aged 18 to 65 years. Any patient with an uncontrolled infection, another autoimmune disease, pregnancy or lactation was excluded. Diagnoses relied on clinical symptoms, serum thyroxine and TRAb, thyroid ultrasound and orbital computed tomography. Ficoll-Paque density gradient centrifugation was used to isolate PBMCs from 8.5 to 10 ml of fresh peripheral blood. Total RNA was extracted with Trizol reagent, and quality was checked on an Agilent 2100 Bioanalyzer.

On this clonotype: Its cognate antigen has yet to be identified. The sample holds no much larger clone one base away, and base qualities are not on file.

The sequencing input was blood. This sequence was found in a woman in her thirties or forties with Graves' hyperthyroidism. Recombination joined TRBV30 with TRBJ1-2; no D gene can be assigned with confidence. CDR3 reads: CAWSVSYGYTF. The nucleotide sequence is given as TGTGCCTGGAGTGTAAGCTATGGCTACACCTTC.